This T cell receptor (beta chain) emerged from a study of cytomegalovirus exposure and HLA in healthy donors (TCRdb year 2017). Regarding the study in general: An earlier analysis of approximately 590 of the donors reported 250 to 350 Gb of sequence data and some 120 million unique TCR beta sequences from around 200 million T cells. An early release that covered fewer than 800 HLA-typed donors contained approximately 300 gigabases of sequencing data and 80 million or so unique TCR sequences. Of the roughly 400 genotyped donors, approximately 82% fell in the genetic ancestry cluster associated with self-reported Caucasian donors. The aim of the study was to test whether cataloging public T cell receptors could identify signatures of past pathogen exposure. The T cell repertoires of 666 subjects were profiled by immunosequencing and related to cytomegalovirus serostatus. In addition to the first cohort of around 670 subjects, a separate validation cohort of 130 or so different subjects was used. To predict cytomegalovirus infection status, the study combined high-throughput TCR immunosequencing, statistical association of individual TCRs with disease status, and machine learning. A later analysis re-analyzed previously published TCR beta repertoires from about 600 donors and added high-resolution HLA genotyping to study TCR occurrence patterns. In the later analysis, no new phenotypic data were used to find candidate immune exposures; instead, reliance was placed on TCR beta sequences and their occurrence across donors. In an earlier analysis of more than 550 of the donors, high-throughput TCR beta sequencing was used to judge whether each TCR beta V gene segment behaved as functional or pseudogenic. Donor age, sex, ethnicity and CMV serostatus were collected together with the repertoire data. Genome-wide SNP genotypes for about three fifths of the roughly 670 donors were used in a later genetic analysis, which treated that subset as a discovery cohort. All discovery cohort repertoires had been generated using a single sequencing platform. HLA typing covered class I and class II loci at four-digit resolution. Typing coverage varied by locus: about 629-630 donors for A, B, C, DRB1 and DQB1; more than 500 for DQA1; approximately 570 for DPA1; approximately 470 for DPB1. Because of strong linkage in the cohort, roughly five DR-DQ haplotypes were treated as single units for association and clustering. Among some 400 genotyped donors of the cohort, an average of approximately 240,000 unique TCR beta nucleotide sequences was sequenced per donor, of which about 19% were non-productive.

Comment on this clone: Its antigen remains undetermined. One base away there is no much larger clone; base qualities are not given.

Between the V and J ends, shortened by 4 bases and 3 bases respectively, the junction contains 16 bases. The CDR3 measures 15 amino acids from cysteine to phenylalanine. Only CDR3 DNA remains: 45 bases, in frame from the first base. Taken from the germline V gene, the CDR1 and CDR2 loops are SGHRS and YFSETQ. Study-wide findings and limitations: Most TCR sequences were seen in very few donors, while some public TCRs were found in many individuals. The 87-base-pair reads could not distinguish some IMGT-functional V segments, including TRBV6-2 and TRBV6-3, so those segments were excluded. Because some donors lacked HLA typing at each locus, the association tests relied only on the typed subset. In a later genetic analysis, fewer N-insertions in productive TCRs were reported among donors in an Asian-associated ancestry cluster than the roughly 700-donor mean. The classifier was reported to diagnose cytomegalovirus status with high specificity and sensitivity in both the original cohort and the validation cohort. According to a later analysis, TCR association rates differed among HLA loci, with DRB1 alleles showing the most associated TCRs and HLA-C alleles showing the fewest. Three of the identified cytomegalovirus-associated TCR beta chains were confirmed in vitro to be specific for cytomegalovirus antigens. Only TCR beta chains were sequenced in this cohort, and the absence of alpha or paired-chain data limited detectable features. In a later analysis, most CMV-associated TCR beta chains were found to appear HLA-restricted, with HLA associations seemingly driven largely by CMV exposure. In the study, approximately 160 TCR beta chains were listed as associated with cytomegalovirus. A later analysis reported that several top co-occurrence clusters appeared linked to parvovirus B19, influenza, CMV and Epstein-Barr virus. Because counts were too low, some 17 rarely observed V segments, including chromosome 9 orphons, were excluded from the earlier analysis of 500 to 700 of the donors. An earlier analysis of around 600 of the donors showed that most TCR beta V segments appeared in productive rearrangements either about 87% or about 30% of the time, which broadly matched IMGT annotations. V-gene and J-gene trimming of TCR beta chains was associated with a missense DCLRE1C variant in a later genetic analysis, and the association was replicated in an independent cohort. A further reported finding was that TCR beta sequences accurately predicted the HLA-A and HLA-B alleles for most subjects in the first cohort. The authors suggested that the approach could potentially be generalized to other disease states and immunological phenotypes. Linkage disequilibrium might explain the correlated functional status among segregating V segments, but an unknown experimental factor could not be ruled out. A later analysis associated approximately 17,000 TCR beta sequences with specific HLA alleles at a false discovery rate of 0.05. A later analysis found that HLA-associated TCR beta chains were more clonally expanded and had lower generation probabilities than equally common non-associated chains. Immune exposure information for the cohort was limited to CMV serostatus. A group of highly shared sequence variants was considered likely to be a technical artifact of the sequencing pipeline. When HLA alleles, especially DR and DQ, strongly co-occurred, TCR associations were difficult to assign to individual alleles. Presence/absence analyses assumed roughly uniform sequencing depth across donors, an assumption that may not hold.

The cohort comprised around 700 healthy bone marrow donors. At the time of sampling, all cohort members were nominally healthy, though unrecorded immune exposures were likely present. The donor tested CMV seronegative, placing the donor among the roughly 400 seronegative members of the cohort. Each donor provided a peripheral blood sample, and peripheral blood mononuclear cells were used for TCR beta sequencing. The Qiagen DNeasy Blood Extraction Kit was used to extract genomic DNA from the blood cell samples. The library came from the immunoSEQ multiplex PCR assay. For the multiplex PCR, a mixture combining 60 forward primers for TCR Vbeta segments and 13 reverse primers for TCR Jbeta segments was used. A multiplex PCR assay on genomic DNA amplified the CDR3 region of rearranged TCR beta genes. The amplified TCR beta libraries were sequenced on the Illumina HiSeq System as 87-base-pair reads. The authors' analysis ran thus. A later analysis counted some 74 million unique TCR beta chains across the 650 to 800 repertoires, and some 11 million of these chains were shared by at least two donors. A nearest-neighbor algorithm error-corrected the raw reads and collapsed the reads into unique sequences, merging closely related sequences to remove PCR and sequencing errors. V, D and J gene segments were assigned by aligning CDR3 sequences to IMGT reference sequences. For a sequence to be retained, a match of at least six nucleotides was required to both a V gene segment and a J gene segment. Rearrangements were called productive when the CDR3 lacked stop codons and stayed in frame with V and J; all others were non-productive. CDR3 was defined by IMGT convention, running from the second conserved V-encoded cysteine to the conserved J-encoded phenylalanine. The earlier analysis of fewer than 750 of the donors excluded sequences that lacked an unambiguous match to a single V gene segment. In an earlier analysis of a few hundred of the donors, V segments were called functional above 56.7% productive rearrangements and were called segregating when the between-donor standard deviation exceeded 5%. A statistical classification framework was built for diagnosing cytomegalovirus status from the catalog of TCR beta chain sequences. In a later analysis, TCR nucleotide sequences were compared against IMGT/GENE-DB human TR gene sequences so that V and J genes could be assigned. A later analysis assigned CDR3 sequences and most-parsimonious VDJ recombination scenarios with the TCRdist pipeline. In a later analysis, each TCR beta chain was defined by its CDR3 amino acid sequence together with its V-gene family, and reads lacking a unique V-gene family were excluded. As a way to deal with suspected cross-contamination and a sequencing artifact, a later analysis dropped 640 or so nucleotide sequences that were highly shared and had low generation probability. In a later analysis, a clonal expansion index for each public chain was calculated from normalized within-repertoire ranks of inferred template counts. In a later analysis, generation probabilities were computed using a VDJ recombination model fitted to out-of-frame rearrangements, and the results were checked against IGoR. A later analysis scored TCR-TCR, TCR-HLA and TCR-CMV co-occurrence with hypergeometric tests, applying a repertoire-size bias correction to TCR pairs. In a later analysis, false discovery rates were estimated by permuting HLA or CMV assignments 20 times. In a later analysis, co-occurring TCRs were grouped using DBSCAN, with TCRdist sequence similarity added in when clustering inside HLA-allele-positive subsets. For co-occurrence clustering, repertoires with fewer than 30,000 or more than 120,000 public chains were excluded, along with about five repertoires with anomalous nucleotide sharing. TCRdb took this table from immuneACCESS and kept in-frame rearrangements with V and J called. Such tables lack part of the clones; where checked against another copy, unresolved V genes explain under half of the gap, and the rest is unexplained. V and J calls and clone size are given by that table; D and trimming were obtained from the DNA. This sample comprises 140,000 or so clones, just under 70% of them detected only once. The top ten clonotypes cover 4% to 5.5% of the sample.

The source of this sequence is a man aged 55 to 70 in good health and CMV-seronegative. The sequenced sample consisted of PBMCs. The chain couples TRBV5-1 to TRBJ1-2, with no reliable assignment of the D segment. The bases read TGCGCCAGCAGCCCGGAGGCGAGTAGGGACTATGGCTACACCTTC. It specifies CASSPEASRDYGYTF.